These 19 T cell receptor beta chains share one sample of origin, sequenced in a study of regulatory T cells in long-lasting Graves disease. Time point meaning: persistent/refractory GD, antithyroid drugs over 5 years with positive TRAb. Isolated PBMC RNA provided the starting material for the TCR library. CDR3 regions were amplified by Arm-PCR using iRepertoire HTBI primers to build TCR beta libraries. TCRdb recomputed calls from the multiplex PCR reads with MiXCR, one row per CDR3 protein. Found here are around 460,000 distinct CDR3 sequences, about 22% of them singletons; the top ten hold over 10%. This specimen was peripheral blood mononuclear cells (PBMCs), taken when the disease was refractory, from a patient treated with antithyroid drugs. Receptors were obtained from a female donor with Graves disease.

V is TRBV19 and J is TRBJ2-1; a weak D match, TRBD1 (6 bases). V lost 3 bases and J 7 bases, leaving 10 bases between the germline ends. This CDR3 has 13 residues. Germline CDR1 reads LNHDA; CDR2 reads SQIVND (reference sequence). The CDR3: CASSIQGSNEQFF. The CDR3, as DNA: TGTGCCAGTAGTATCCAGGGGTCAAATGAGCAGTTCTTC. Full variable domain (remainder filled in from reference TRBV19 and TRBJ2-1): DGGITQSPKYLFRKEGQNVTLSCEQNLNHDAMYWYRQDPGQGLRLIYYSQIVNDFQKGDIAEGYSVSREKKESFPLTVTSAQKNPTAFYLCASSIQGSNEQFFGPGTRLTVL.

This clonotype came up many times. The chain has TRBV12-3 or TRBV12-4 and TRBJ2-6; D gene ambiguous. V shed 1 base and J shed 4 bases, with 8 bases lying between them. The CDR3 runs to 15 residues. This CDR3 reads CASSLDLGGANVLTF. DNA for the CDR3: TGTGCCAGCAGTTTAGATTTGGGGGGGGCCAACGTCCTGACTTTC.

This clonotype was found many times. The CDR3: CSVGWWNTEAFF. The CDR3 DNA follows: TGCAGCGTTGGGTGGTGGAACACTGAAGCTTTCTTT. The chain recombines TRBV29-1 with TRBJ1-1; D remains unclear. The CDR3 length is 12 residues. The ends were cut back, 4 bases at V and 1 base at J, with 7 bases in the middle. The germline V gene encodes CDR1 SQVTM and CDR2 ANQGSEA.

This clonotype has a count of ten or more. The chain carries TRBV11-2 and TRBJ1-4, with no clear D. The CDR3 sequence is 15 residues long. Trimming removed 6 bases at V and 0 bases at J, with 11 bases between. Germline V gene lookup returns CDR1 SGHAT and CDR2 FQNNGV. CDR3 region: CASSLTGPTNEKLFF. For the CDR3, the DNA is TGTGCCAGCAGTCTCACGGGCCCAACTAATGAAAAACTGTTTTTT.

The chain recombines TRBV20-1 with TRBJ2-1; maybe TRBD2 (5 bases). V was trimmed by 0 bases and J by 5 bases, leaving 11 bases between them. Germline V lookup: CDR1 DFQATT, CDR2 SNEGSKA (reference sequence). The CDR3 extends over 14 amino acids. The CDR3 DNA reads as TGCAGTGCTAGAGATGGGCGGGCTGACAATGAGCAGTTCTTC. It is translated as CSARDGRADNEQFF.

The chain links TRBV20-1 to TRBJ2-2; tentative D call: TRBD1 (7 bases). The CDR3 has 15 residues. Germline lookup yields CDR1 DFQATT and CDR2 SNEGSKA (reference sequence). With 5 bases removed from V and 6 bases from J, the gap between germline ends came to 19 bases. The CDR3 loop is CSASGGHWAPGELFF. Here the CDR3 DNA reads TGCAGTGCTTCAGGGGGGCACTGGGCCCCCGGGGAGCTGTTTTTT.

This clonotype was picked up many times. This chain uses TRBV20-1 with TRBJ1-2; D unclear. This CDR3 has 13 amino acids. Trimming cost V 1 base and J 4 bases, with 10 bases left between them. Looked up from germline, CDR1 is DFQATT and CDR2 is SNEGSKA (reference sequence). The CDR3 DNA follows: TGCAGTGCTAGAGTAGACGGATCCTATGGCTACACCTTC. Translation gives CSARVDGSYGYTF.

This clonotype was seen at least ten times. This sequence joins TRBV7-2 and TRBJ2-7; possibly TRBD2 for D (6 bases). V lost 5 bases and J lost 2, with 13 bases in between. CDR3 length: 14 amino acids. Germline V CDR1 and CDR2: SGHTA, FQGNSA. The CDR3 protein is CASSPRGETYEQYF. The CDR3 DNA follows: TGTGCCAGCAGCCCTCGCGGGGAAACCTACGAGCAGTACTTC.

This clonotype was observed at least ten times. This CDR3 is CASSPWTLGSYEQYF. The CDR3 nucleotides read TGTGCCAGCAGTCCATGGACACTCGGCTCCTACGAGCAGTACTTC. This sequence joins TRBV12-3 or TRBV12-4 and TRBJ2-7; tentatively, D is TRBD1 (5 bases). The CDR3 runs 15 residues. V lost 5 bases and J 0 bases, leaving 14 bases between the germline ends.

V is TRBV5-5 and J is TRBJ1-4, with D unclear. Germline CDR1 SGHKS, CDR2 YYEKEE (reference sequence). The CDR3 contains 12 residues. Trimming stripped 4 bases from V and 7 bases from J, with 8 bases between. CDR3 in amino acids: CASSRRPEKLFF. CDR3 bases: TGTGCCAGCAGCCGCAGACCTGAAAAACTGTTTTTT.

The sample holds a few counts of this clonotype. The chain combines TRBV20-1 with TRBJ1-5; D perhaps matches TRBD1 (6 bases). CDR1 is DFQATT, CDR2 SNEGSKA, per germline (reference sequence). V lost 4 bases to trimming and J lost 2 bases, with 15 bases between them. The length of the CDR3 is 15 residues. The CDR3 nucleotides read TGCAGTGCTAAACAGGGCAGGCGTGGCAATCAGCCCCAGCATTTT. Its translation is CSAKQGRRGNQPQHF.

This chain links TRBV20-1 with TRBJ2-2; D is possibly TRBD1 (5 bases). CDR1 is DFQATT and CDR2 is SNEGSKA in the germline V gene (reference sequence). The CDR3 spans 14 residues. V was cut by 6 bases and J by 1 base, with 12 bases left in between. DNA of the CDR3: TGCAGTGCCGCCGGACACTTGAACACCGGGGAGCTGTTTTTT. Amino acid sequence: CSAAGHLNTGELFF.

This clonotype was counted ten times or more. The V call is TRBV28, the J call TRBJ1-2; D may be TRBD1 (5 bases). The germline gives CDR1 MDHEN, CDR2 SYDVKM. V lost 1 base to trimming and J lost 4 bases, with 19 bases between them. This CDR3 has 17 residues. In DNA, the CDR3 is TGTGCCAGCAGTTTATCCGGGGACGATTGGGTTGCCTATGGCTACACCTTC. Protein sequence: CASSLSGDDWVAYGYTF.

The chain has TRBV7-2 and TRBJ2-1, with D tentatively TRBD2 (7 bases). V was trimmed by 5 bases and J by 9 bases, leaving 26 bases between them. Germline V gene data show CDR1 as SGHTA and CDR2 as FQGNSA. CDR3 size: 17 residues. CDR3 sequence: CASSPAPGHGGIGEQFF. The CDR3 DNA reads as TGTGCCAGCAGCCCAGCCCCGGGACACGGGGGGATTGGTGAGCAGTTCTTC.

This clonotype was observed many times. The V and J genes are TRBV28 and TRBJ2-5, with 10 nucleotides matching TRBD2. J lost 5 bases, V lost 6 bases, and 6 bases had no gene match. The length of the CDR3 is 14 residues. The germline V gene encodes CDR1 MDHEN and CDR2 SYDVKM. The CDR3 DNA follows: TGTGCCAGCAGGTGGACTAGCGGAAGGGAGACCCAGTACTTC. Translating it yields CASRWTSGRETQYF.

There are a few counts of this clonotype. The rearrangement joins TRBV20-1 to TRBJ1-1; 8 bases agree with TRBD1. There are 15 residues in the CDR3. Germline values: CDR1 DFQATT, CDR2 SNEGSKA (reference sequence). V dropped 3 bases and J dropped 10; count of bases not matched to a gene: 16. The CDR3 nucleotides are TGCAGTGCTAGCGCCGGGACAGGACGAACACGGGGAGCTTTCTTT. Its translation is CSASAGTGRTRGAFF.

The chain joins TRBV5-1 to TRBJ2-5; either TRBD1 or TRBD2 may supply D (5 bases each). Germline V CDR1 and CDR2: SGHRS, YFSETQ. The CDR3 covers 11 residues. Trimming cost V 6 bases and J 5 bases, with 8 bases left between them. The CDR3: CASKGEETQYF. The DNA for the CDR3 is TGCGCCAGCAAAGGGGAGGAGACCCAGTACTTC.

This clonotype was seen many times. The chain links TRBV28 to TRBJ2-5; D call uncertain. Deletions cut 5 bases from V and 5 bases from J, with 9 bases between. Germline CDR1 reads MDHEN; CDR2 reads SYDVKM. The length of the CDR3 is 12 residues. CDR3 nucleotide sequence: TGTGCCAGCAGTAGCCCCGGGGAGACCCAGTACTTC. Translated: CASSSPGETQYF.

Points on this clonotype: At one end, the junction sequence differs from germline, possibly due to a read error. This chain uses TRBV28 with TRBJ1-2; D is perhaps TRBD1 (6 bases). The CDR3 is 14 amino acids. CDR1 is MDHEN and CDR2 is SYDVKM in the germline V gene. In nucleotides, the CDR3 is TGTGCCAGCAGTCGACAGGCTACTAACTATGACTACACCTTC. Encoded protein: CASSRQATNYDYTF.